Following are 9 T cell receptor beta chains from one sample sequenced in a study of control samples from healthy donors and cancer patients. Sequenced by immunoSEQ multiplex PCR; TCRdb stores in-frame clones only, minus some. Found here are some 130,000 clones, 75% to 95% of them singletons; the top ten hold roughly 2.5%. Specimen: blood. These receptors originate from a middle-aged man in good health.

CDR3 DNA: TGTGCCAGCAGTTTACATAGACTAGAACCAATGGAGTTCTTC. Protein: CASSLHRLEPMEFF. The gene calls are TRBV27 and TRBJ2-1, with D possibly TRBD2 on 6 matching bases. Trimming stripped 2 bases from V and 14 bases from J, with 19 bases between. Germline CDR1 is MNHEY and CDR2 is SMNVEV (reference sequence). The CDR3 covers 14 residues.

The chain combines TRBV6-4 with TRBJ1-1, with D possibly matching TRBD1 (5 bases). Trimming pared 0 bases from V and 4 bases from J, leaving 6 bases between. This CDR3 is 13 amino acids long. The germline CDR1 and CDR2 sequences are MRHNA and SNTAGT. The CDR3 protein is CASSDSGGTEAFF. The CDR3 coding sequence is TGTGCCAGCAGTGACTCCGGGGGCACTGAAGCTTTCTTT.

This chain links TRBV7-2 with TRBJ2-4; D is uncertain. Trimming took 0 bases from V and 3 from J, leaving 9 bases between them. The CDR3 totals 15 residues. Germline values: CDR1 SGHTA, CDR2 FQGNSA. CDR3 in DNA: TGTGCCAGCAGCTTAGCGCTGGGTGTCAAAAACATTCAGTACTTC. Protein sequence: CASSLALGVKNIQYF.

The chain uses TRBV7-9 and TRBJ1-1; D is unclear. The CDR3 extends over 14 amino acids. In germline, CDR1 is SEHNR, CDR2 FQNEAQ (reference sequence). Trimming shortened V by 2 bases and J by 4 bases, and 11 bases separated the two germline ends. The CDR3 DNA reads TGTGCCAGCAGCTTACTTAGGGAGGGCACTGAAGCTTTCTTT. It translates to CASSLLREGTEAFF. The whole variable domain, remainder taken from reference TRBV7-9 and TRBJ1-1, is DTGVSQNPRHKITKRGQNVTFRCDPISEHNRLYWYRQTLGQGPEFLTYFQNEAQLEKSRLLSDRFSAERPKGSFSTLEIQRTEQGDSAMYLCASSLLREGTEAFFGQGTRLTVV.

By share, this clone ranks as medium-sized (0.01 to 0.1%). The J gene is TRBJ2-5, the V gene TRBV2, with D possibly matching TRBD1 (5 bases). V dropped 7 bases and J dropped 5 bases, with 11 bases sitting between them. Germline V gene sequence: CDR1 SNHLY, CDR2 FYNNEI. This CDR3 spans 12 amino acids. The CDR3: CASIGVAETQYF. CDR3 sequence (DNA): TGTGCCAGCATAGGGGTGGCGGAGACCCAGTACTTC.

In this sample, this clone turned up once. The rearrangement links TRBV13 to TRBJ1-1; D may be TRBD1 (5 bases). The V gene lost 5 bases and the J gene lost 6 bases, with 10 bases spanning the gap. The germline CDR1 and CDR2 sequences are PRHDT and FYEKMQ (reference sequence). The CDR3 covers 12 residues. CDR3 bases: TGTGCCAGCAGCGAGAGACAGTCTGAAGCTTTCTTT. Translating it yields CASSERQSEAFF.

CDR3 in DNA: TGTGCCAGCAGCAGTCACAGGGCCCTCCGGAAAACTGAAGCTTTCTTT. This encodes CASSSHRALRKTEAFF. The chain links TRBV21-1 to TRBJ1-1; the table's D call, TRBD1, was not checked against the DNA. TRBV21-1 is a recognized pseudogene. The CDR3 is 16 residues long.

This chain connects TRBV2 to TRBJ2-1, with D possibly matching TRBD2 (7 bases). The CDR3 is 16 residues long. From germline, CDR1 is SNHLY and CDR2 FYNNEI. Trimming pared 0 bases from V and 9 bases from J, leaving 18 bases between. The CDR3 sequence is CASSEALAGAGGEQFF. In DNA, the CDR3 is TGTGCCAGCAGTGAAGCGCTTGCGGGGGCCGGGGGTGAGCAGTTCTTC.

The chain employs TRBV7-9 and TRBJ2-3; D call uncertain. This CDR3 is 14 amino acids long. V was pared by 5 bases and J by 1 base, with 10 bases between. The germline V gene encodes CDR1 SEHNR and CDR2 FQNEAQ (reference sequence). In DNA form, the CDR3 reads TGTGCCAGCAGCCTACTTGAGGGCACAGATACGCAGTATTTT. This translates into CASSLLEGTDTQYF. Full variable domain (outside the CDR3, taken from reference TRBV7-9 and TRBJ2-3): DTGVSQNPRHKITKRGQNVTFRCDPISEHNRLYWYRQTLGQGPEFLTYFQNEAQLEKSRLLSDRFSAERPKGSFSTLEIQRTEQGDSAMYLCASSLLEGTDTQYFGPGTRLTVL.